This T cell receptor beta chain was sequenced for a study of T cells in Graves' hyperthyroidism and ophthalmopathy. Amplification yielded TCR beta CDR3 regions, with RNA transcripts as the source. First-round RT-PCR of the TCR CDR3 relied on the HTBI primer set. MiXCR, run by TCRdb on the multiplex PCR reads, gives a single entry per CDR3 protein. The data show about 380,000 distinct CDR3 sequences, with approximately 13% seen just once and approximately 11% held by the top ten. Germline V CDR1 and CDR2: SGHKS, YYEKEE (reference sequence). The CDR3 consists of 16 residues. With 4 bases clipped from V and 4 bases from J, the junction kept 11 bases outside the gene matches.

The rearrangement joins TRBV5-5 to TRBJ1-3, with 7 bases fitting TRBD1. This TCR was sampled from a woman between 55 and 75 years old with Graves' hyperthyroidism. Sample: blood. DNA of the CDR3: TGTGCCAGCAGCGCTTACGACAGGGTGCCAGGAAACACCATATATTTT. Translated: CASSAYDRVPGNTIYF.